This is a list of T cell receptor beta chains from one sample in a study of CD8 T cells in ankylosing spondylitis. TCRdb ran MiXCR on the 5' RACE reads and lists one entry per CDR3 protein. The sample lists 200,000 to 300,000 distinct CDR3 sequences, roughly a tenth occurring once. Sample: blood, either unsorted or a sorted T cell fraction (not recorded which). Source of these receptors: a male donor with ankylosing spondylitis or in good health (not recorded which). Both conserved end residues are part of each CDR3. A D gene is named only where the DNA matches it firmly. Size tells how often a clone was seen (once, few, many) or the class of an expanded clone, and some rows leave it out.

d_gene: NA; v_gene: TRBV7-7; abundance: NA; j_gene: TRBJ2-3; CDR3nt: TGTGCCAGCAGCTTAAATAGCAACACAGATACGCAGTATTTT; CDR3aa: CASSLNSNTDTQYF
d_gene: NA; v_gene: TRBV20-1; abundance: many; j_gene: TRBJ1-1; CDR3nt: TGCAGTGCTAAATTTCCGGGAGAAGGGACTGAAGCTTTCTTT; CDR3aa: CSAKFPGEGTEAFF
d_gene: NA; v_gene: TRBV29-1; abundance: many; j_gene: TRBJ2-2; CDR3nt: TGCAGCGTTTCGATCAGGGTCTCCGGGGAGCTGTTTTTT; CDR3aa: CSVSIRVSGELFF
d_gene: NA; v_gene: TRBV5-6; abundance: many; j_gene: TRBJ1-2; CDR3nt: TGTGCCAGCAGCCACACCCCCCAGGGGTCTTACTATGGCTACACCTTC; CDR3aa: CASSHTPQGSYYGYTF
d_gene: TRBD1; v_gene: TRBV6-1; abundance: many; j_gene: TRBJ2-2; CDR3nt: TGTGCCAGCAGTGAACCCAGGGGGCGCGGCACCGGGGAGCTGTTTTTT; CDR3aa: CASSEPRGRGTGELFF
d_gene: TRBD1; v_gene: TRBV11-2; abundance: few; j_gene: TRBJ1-1; CDR3nt: TGTGCCAGCAGAGCAACAGGGGGCAGATTCACTGAAGCTTTCTTT; CDR3aa: CASRATGGRFTEAFF
d_gene: TRBD1; v_gene: TRBV11-2; abundance: many; j_gene: TRBJ2-7; CDR3nt: TGTGCCAGCAGCTTGGAGGACAGGGCCCACGAGCAGTACTTC; CDR3aa: CASSLEDRAHEQYF
d_gene: TRBD1; v_gene: TRBV5-6; abundance: many; j_gene: TRBJ2-6; CDR3nt: TGTGCCAGCAGCCCCGACAGGGCTGGGGCCAACGTCCTGACTTTC; CDR3aa: CASSPDRAGANVLTF
d_gene: NA; v_gene: TRBV5-4; abundance: many; j_gene: TRBJ1-5; CDR3nt: TGTGCCAGCAGCCCGACTCCGGGGGGCAATCAGCCCCAGCATTTT; CDR3aa: CASSPTPGGNQPQHF
d_gene: TRBD1; v_gene: TRBV5-1; abundance: many; j_gene: TRBJ1-3; CDR3nt: TGCGCCAGCAGCTTCACAGGGGCGGTCGGAAACACCATATATTTT; CDR3aa: CASSFTGAVGNTIYF
d_gene: TRBD2; v_gene: TRBV5-1; abundance: many; j_gene: TRBJ2-2; CDR3nt: TGCGCCACCCAAAAGGGACTAGCGGAAAACACCGGGGAGCTGTTTTTT; CDR3aa: CATQKGLAENTGELFF
d_gene: NA; v_gene: TRBV20-1; abundance: many; j_gene: TRBJ2-2; CDR3nt: TGCAGTGCTGTGCGGGCCGGGGAGCTGTTTTTT; CDR3aa: CSAVRAGELFF
d_gene: NA; v_gene: TRBV3-1; abundance: NA; j_gene: TRBJ1-1; CDR3nt: TGTGCCAGCAGCCAAGGACAGATTAGAGGCACTGAAGCTTTCTTT; CDR3aa: CASSQGQIRGTEAFF
d_gene: NA; v_gene: TRBV30; abundance: many; j_gene: TRBJ2-3; CDR3nt: TGTGCCTGGAGCGGACTCAGGGTTGCAGATACGCAGTATTTT; CDR3aa: CAWSGLRVADTQYF
d_gene: NA; v_gene: TRBV2; abundance: many; j_gene: TRBJ2-7; CDR3nt: TGTGCCAGCAGCGCCGTACCTACCTACGAGCAGTACTTC; CDR3aa: CASSAVPTYEQYF
d_gene: NA; v_gene: TRBV12-3/TRBV12-4; abundance: many; j_gene: TRBJ1-2; CDR3nt: TGTGCCAGCAGTTTTTTTCGGGACTTGGGCGGTGGCTACACCTTC; CDR3aa: CASSFFRDLGGGYTF
d_gene: NA; v_gene: TRBV28; abundance: many; j_gene: TRBJ2-3; CDR3nt: TGTGCCAGCAGTTACACAGGGAGCACAGATACGCAGTATTTT; CDR3aa: CASSYTGSTDTQYF
d_gene: TRBD1; v_gene: TRBV4-1; abundance: many; j_gene: TRBJ2-3; CDR3nt: TGCGCCAGCAGCCTCTTACAGGGGCAAGATACGCAGTATTTT; CDR3aa: CASSLLQGQDTQYF
d_gene: NA; v_gene: TRBV11-2; abundance: NA; j_gene: TRBJ2-5; CDR3nt: TGTGCCAGCAGCCCTACAGGGAGCCAAGAGACCCAGTACTTC; CDR3aa: CASSPTGSQETQYF
d_gene: NA; v_gene: TRBV2; abundance: many; j_gene: TRBJ1-1; CDR3nt: TGTGCCAGCAGTGAGGGGGGGTTGAGCACTGAAGCTTTCTTT; CDR3aa: CASSEGGLSTEAFF
d_gene: NA; v_gene: TRBV20-1; abundance: many; j_gene: TRBJ2-1; CDR3nt: TGCAGTGCTAGAGACCGGGCCAACCCCCACAATGAGCAGTTCTTC; CDR3aa: CSARDRANPHNEQFF
d_gene: TRBD1; v_gene: TRBV2; abundance: once; j_gene: TRBJ1-5; CDR3nt: TGTGCCAGCAGCTCCGACAGGGGATATCAGCCCCAGCATTTT; CDR3aa: CASSSDRGYQPQHF
d_gene: NA; v_gene: TRBV18; abundance: NA; j_gene: TRBJ2-3; CDR3nt: TGTGCCAGCTCACCACGAACGGGAGGACAGGAAGATACGCAGTATTTT; CDR3aa: CASSPRTGGQEDTQYF
d_gene: TRBD2; v_gene: TRBV12-3/TRBV12-4; abundance: many; j_gene: TRBJ2-1; CDR3nt: TGTGCCAGCACACTAGCGGGCCTCTCCAATGAGCAGTTCTTC; CDR3aa: CASTLAGLSNEQFF
d_gene: TRBD2; v_gene: TRBV20-1; abundance: few; j_gene: TRBJ2-3; CDR3nt: TGCAGTGCTAGGGATGGCGGGAGGGGAGCAGATACGCAGTATTTT; CDR3aa: CSARDGGRGADTQYF
d_gene: NA; v_gene: TRBV30; abundance: few; j_gene: TRBJ1-1; CDR3nt: TGTGCCTGGAGACGCTGGAACACTGAAGCTTTCTTT; CDR3aa: CAWRRWNTEAFF
d_gene: TRBD2; v_gene: TRBV4-1; abundance: many; j_gene: TRBJ2-1; CDR3nt: TGCGCCAGCAGCCAAGATAGGGGTAGCGGGGGCCGCTCCTACAATGAGCAGTTCTTC; CDR3aa: CASSQDRGSGGRSYNEQFF
d_gene: NA; v_gene: TRBV12-5; abundance: few; j_gene: TRBJ2-2; CDR3nt: TGTGCTAGTGTTTTGGGCAGGTCGAGTGAGTGGGCAAACACCGGGGAGCTGTTTTTT; CDR3aa: CASVLGRSSEWANTGELFF
d_gene: NA; v_gene: TRBV20-1; abundance: many; j_gene: TRBJ2-3; CDR3nt: TGCAGTGCCCCCCCAGAAAGCCCGGGAAATACGCAGTATTTT; CDR3aa: CSAPPESPGNTQYF
d_gene: TRBD2; v_gene: TRBV6-2/TRBV6-3; abundance: many; j_gene: TRBJ2-1; CDR3nt: TGTGCCAGCAGTTACGCTAGCGGGGGGAGGCGTGGTGAGCAGTTCTTC; CDR3aa: CASSYASGGRRGEQFF
d_gene: TRBD2; v_gene: TRBV20-1; abundance: many; j_gene: TRBJ2-5; CDR3nt: TGCAGTGCTAGAGATGGTCGGGTAGCGGGAGTGGAGACCCAGTACTTC; CDR3aa: CSARDGRVAGVETQYF
d_gene: TRBD2; v_gene: TRBV5-5; abundance: many; j_gene: TRBJ2-1; CDR3nt: TGTGCCAGCAGCCGTACTGTAGCGGGAGGGATCAATGAGCAGTTCTTC; CDR3aa: CASSRTVAGGINEQFF
d_gene: NA; v_gene: TRBV27; abundance: many; j_gene: TRBJ2-7; CDR3nt: TGTGCCAGCAGTTTATACCGAAGCTCCTACGAGCAGTACTTC; CDR3aa: CASSLYRSSYEQYF
d_gene: NA; v_gene: TRBV15; abundance: many; j_gene: TRBJ1-4; CDR3nt: TGTGCCACCAGCCTGGAGGACGAACTGTTTTTT; CDR3aa: CATSLEDELFF
d_gene: NA; v_gene: TRBV3-1; abundance: NA; j_gene: TRBJ2-2; CDR3nt: TGTGCCAGCAGCCCCTCCCCTATCCGGGCGAACACCGGGGAGCTGTTTTTT; CDR3aa: CASSPSPIRANTGELFF
d_gene: TRBD1; v_gene: TRBV19; abundance: few; j_gene: TRBJ1-2; CDR3nt: TGTGCCAGTGGACAGGGGCCTGGTGGCTACACCTTC; CDR3aa: CASGQGPGGYTF
d_gene: NA; v_gene: TRBV5-1; abundance: many; j_gene: TRBJ2-7; CDR3nt: TGCGCCAGCAGCTTGGGGGACGTGGACTACGAGCAGTACTTC; CDR3aa: CASSLGDVDYEQYF
d_gene: TRBD2; v_gene: TRBV20-1; abundance: few; j_gene: TRBJ2-1; CDR3nt: TGCAGTGCCAGTGGGCTAGCGGGAGGTCGATACAATGAGCAGTTCTTC; CDR3aa: CSASGLAGGRYNEQFF
d_gene: NA; v_gene: TRBV12-5; abundance: few; j_gene: TRBJ2-7; CDR3nt: TGTGCTAGTGGTTTGGGGACTATTTACGAGCAGTACTTC; CDR3aa: CASGLGTIYEQYF
d_gene: NA; v_gene: TRBV5-1; abundance: few; j_gene: TRBJ2-7; CDR3nt: TGCGCCAGCAGCCCCGACCCGGGGACCGCCTCCTACGAGCAGTACTTC; CDR3aa: CASSPDPGTASYEQYF
d_gene: NA; v_gene: TRBV28; abundance: NA; j_gene: TRBJ2-5; CDR3nt: TGTGCCAGCAGTCTTATAGAGACCCAGTACTTC; CDR3aa: CASSLIETQYF
d_gene: TRBD2; v_gene: TRBV27; abundance: NA; j_gene: TRBJ2-3; CDR3nt: TGTGCCAGCAGTTTATCGGGAGCGGGAGTATGGACAGATACGCAGTATTTT; CDR3aa: CASSLSGAGVWTDTQYF
d_gene: NA; v_gene: TRBV5-1; abundance: NA; j_gene: TRBJ2-5; CDR3nt: TGCGCCAGCAGCTTGACCCGGGGAAGACAAGAGACCCAGTACTTC; CDR3aa: CASSLTRGRQETQYF
d_gene: NA; v_gene: TRBV13; abundance: many; j_gene: TRBJ2-6; CDR3nt: TGTGCCAGCAGCTTAACGGCAGGGTTCCTCTCTGGGGCCAACGTCCTGACTTTC; CDR3aa: CASSLTAGFLSGANVLTF
d_gene: TRBD1; v_gene: TRBV6-1; abundance: NA; j_gene: TRBJ2-7; CDR3nt: TGTGCCAGTGGGGACAGTACCTACGAGCAGTACTTC; CDR3aa: CASGDSTYEQYF
d_gene: NA; v_gene: TRBV3-1; abundance: many; j_gene: TRBJ2-6; CDR3nt: TGTGCCAGCAGCCAATCCGGGACAAACTCTGGGGCCAACGTCCTGACTTTC; CDR3aa: CASSQSGTNSGANVLTF
d_gene: NA; v_gene: TRBV6-1; abundance: many; j_gene: TRBJ1-2; CDR3nt: TGTGCCAGCAGTACCCCCGGGTCCTCGGGGGGCTACACCTTC; CDR3aa: CASSTPGSSGGYTF
d_gene: NA; v_gene: TRBV6-5; abundance: many; j_gene: TRBJ2-6; CDR3nt: TGTGCCAGCAGTTACTCTGCAGAGTCTGGGGCCAACGTCCTGACTTTC; CDR3aa: CASSYSAESGANVLTF